This TCR beta chain originates from a study of blood T cell repertoires in COVID-19. The CDR3 extends over 14 amino acids. Germline loops: CDR1 LNHDA, CDR2 SQIVND (reference sequence). Trimming took 3 bases from V and 1 from J, leaving 9 bases between them. Here immunoSEQ multiplex PCR was the method, and the copy in TCRdb shows in-frame clones only, minus some. The sample yields more than 150,000 clones, approximately 78% seen once. Cohort allocation depended upon clinical history that participants reported. The specimen was PBMCs or T cells enriched from blood (not recorded which). V usage is TRBV19 and J usage is TRBJ1-1, with D tentatively TRBD1 (5 bases). The TCR was taken from a woman aged 45-60 years who had recovered from COVID-19. DNA for the CDR3: TGTGCCAGTAGTATCCGGACATCGAACACTGAAGCTTTCTTT. Residues: CASSIRTSNTEAFF.